This TCR beta chain was recovered during a study of T cells in Graves' hyperthyroidism and ophthalmopathy. This CDR3 has 15 amino acids. Trimming pared 6 bases from V and 4 bases from J, leaving 18 bases between. CDR1 MGHDK and CDR2 SYGVNS come from the germline V gene. This clonotype was detected many times. The investigators amplified TCR beta CDR3 regions from RNA transcripts. The HTBI set primed first-round TCR CDR3 RT-PCR. TCRdb fed the multiplex PCR reads into MiXCR, producing one record per CDR3 protein. The data hold 450,000 to 550,000 distinct CDR3 sequences, with around 22% observed a single time.

The rearrangement uses TRBV25-1 and TRBJ1-1; weak D call: TRBD1 (6 bases). The sequencing sample was made of blood. This TCR came from a woman between 25 and 40 years old with Graves' ophthalmopathy. The CDR3 nucleotides are TGTGCCAGCAGCCCCATCGGTGGGGGCAGCACTGAAGCTTTCTTT. The encoded protein is CASSPIGGGSTEAFF.